The present TCR beta chain was sequenced within a study of shared clonotypes between healthy human individuals. Study-wide findings and caveats: Generation probabilities of non-shared clonotypes were lower (relative to those shared by all four donors).

The sample holds one count of this clone. Its matching antigen is unknown. Positively selected for CCR7, the CD45RO-negative cells used as naive CD8 cells excluded terminally differentiated effector memory CD45RA+ cells. All of the donors resided in Nashville, Tennessee, and each was a Caucasian adult. CDR3 length: 15 amino acids. With 0 bases clipped from V and 9 bases from J, the junction kept 7 bases outside the gene matches. Per the germline V gene, CDR1 is LNHDA and CDR2 is SQIVND (reference sequence). How the authors handled the data: Filtering differed, since immunoSEQ gave only junction sequences and no quality scores. The protocol was immunoSEQ multiplex PCR, while the TCRdb copy is restricted to in-frame clones and leaves out a portion. Clone size and the V and J calls come from that table; the DNA yielded D and trimming. This table has 1.5 million to 2.5 million clones, about 95% appearing once.

Sample: naive CD8+ T cells sorted from blood. The source is a man between 18 and 29 years old in good health. This chain connects TRBV19 to TRBJ1-5, with 8 positions matching TRBD1. The CDR3 loop is CASSIEQGEEMPQHF. The DNA of the CDR3 is TGTGCCAGTAGTATAGAACAGGGGGAGGAGATGCCCCAGCATTTT.